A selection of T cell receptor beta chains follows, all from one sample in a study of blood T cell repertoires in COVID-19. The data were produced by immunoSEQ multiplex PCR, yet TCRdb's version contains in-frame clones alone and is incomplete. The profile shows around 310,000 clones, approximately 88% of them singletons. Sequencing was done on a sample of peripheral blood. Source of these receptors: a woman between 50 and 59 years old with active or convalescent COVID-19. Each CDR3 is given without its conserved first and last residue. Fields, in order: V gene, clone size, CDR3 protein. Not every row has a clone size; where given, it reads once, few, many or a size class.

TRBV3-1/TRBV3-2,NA,ASSHRWQSGELF
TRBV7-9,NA,ASSPRGDTQY
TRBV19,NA,ASSEQGLNTEAF
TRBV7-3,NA,ASSPNSGRDNEQF
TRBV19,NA,ASSIKVEGYGYT
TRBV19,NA,ASSTTPYQETQY
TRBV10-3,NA,AISKGTGNQPQH
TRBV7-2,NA,ASSLLTYEQY
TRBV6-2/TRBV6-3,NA,ASSYYKTGQGLYEQY
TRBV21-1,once,ASSALQGARLNTEAF
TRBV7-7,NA,ASSPSSRGELF
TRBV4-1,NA,ASSQDRSYNEQF
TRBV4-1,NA,ASSQVPLAGYGYT
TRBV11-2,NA,ASIPRTGANTGELF
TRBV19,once,ASKGGPVVYGYT
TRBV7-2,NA,ASSSRLSGNTIY
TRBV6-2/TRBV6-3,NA,ASSPIANTRTDTQY
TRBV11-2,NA,ASSFKPWSSYNSPLH
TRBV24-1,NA,ATGTSGTDTQY
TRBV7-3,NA,ASSLGGTGFEQF
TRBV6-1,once,ASSEGIALAKDSPLH
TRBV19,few,ASSEFSINQPQH
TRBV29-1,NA,SVSGDSGGEAF
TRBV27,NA,ASSFVDRANYGYT
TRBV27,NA,ASNPNGAKSQPQH
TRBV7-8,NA,ASSLATGQNYNSPLH
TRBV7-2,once,ASSLGGPHGTQY
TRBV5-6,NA,ASSLGGTGRHEQY
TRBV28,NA,ASSTGQGHQPQH
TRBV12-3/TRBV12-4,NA,ASSSQGANGYT
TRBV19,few,ASSRTGGSGANVLT
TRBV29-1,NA,SAGTGTSNTGELF
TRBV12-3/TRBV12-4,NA,ASSFQGGTEAF
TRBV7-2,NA,ASSLGGAREPQH
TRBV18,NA,ASSRKGGNQPQH
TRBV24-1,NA,ATSDAHQGQRQGYT
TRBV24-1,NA,ATSDLRDSKTSSYNSPLH
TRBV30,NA,AWSEDRAGNTIY
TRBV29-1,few,SASGAGKKTGELF
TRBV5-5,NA,ASSLLGGGEKLF
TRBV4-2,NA,ASSQGFREGPYNEQF
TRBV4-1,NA,ASSVIFTGMNTEAF
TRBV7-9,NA,ASSLVSGQEAYT
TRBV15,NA,ATSSRPRSPKGGKLF
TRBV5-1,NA,ASSPKAYNEQF
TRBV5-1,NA,ASSPAASGRHEQY
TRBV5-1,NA,ASTGQGYYGYT
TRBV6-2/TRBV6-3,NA,ASSYSQTGTSNQPQH
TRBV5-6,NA,ASSSKGWISGRGYNEQF
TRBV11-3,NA,ASSLTGGSDTQY
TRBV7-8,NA,ASSFATGGGSYEQY
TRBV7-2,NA,ASSDKYGQTLSGNTIY
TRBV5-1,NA,ASSQEYRVSDYEQY
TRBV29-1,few,SVVGQLSYEQY
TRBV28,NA,ASKTGSSYEQY